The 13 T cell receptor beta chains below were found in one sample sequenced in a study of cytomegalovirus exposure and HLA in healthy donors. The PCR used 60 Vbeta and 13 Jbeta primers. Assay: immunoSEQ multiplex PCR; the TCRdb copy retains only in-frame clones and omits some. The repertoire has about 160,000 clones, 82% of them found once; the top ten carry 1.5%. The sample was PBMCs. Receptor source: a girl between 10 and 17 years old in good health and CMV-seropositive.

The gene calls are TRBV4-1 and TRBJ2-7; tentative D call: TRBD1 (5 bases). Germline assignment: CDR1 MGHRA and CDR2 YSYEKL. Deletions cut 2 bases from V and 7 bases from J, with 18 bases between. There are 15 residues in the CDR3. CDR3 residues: CASSQLGRSPKEQYF. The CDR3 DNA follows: TGCGCCAGCAGCCAACTGGGGCGGTCCCCTAAGGAGCAGTACTTC.

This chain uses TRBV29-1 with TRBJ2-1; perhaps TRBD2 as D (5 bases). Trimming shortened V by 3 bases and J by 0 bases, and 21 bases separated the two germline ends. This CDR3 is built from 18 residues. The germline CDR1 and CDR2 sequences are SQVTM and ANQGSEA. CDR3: CSVEVGIGFRFSYNEQFF. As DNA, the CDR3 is TGCAGCGTTGAGGTCGGGATAGGTTTTCGGTTCTCCTACAATGAGCAGTTCTTC.

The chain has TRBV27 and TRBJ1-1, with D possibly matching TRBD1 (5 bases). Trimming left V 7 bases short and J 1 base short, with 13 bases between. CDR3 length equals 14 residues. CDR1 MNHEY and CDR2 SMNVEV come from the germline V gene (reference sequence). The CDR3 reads CASTGTGGNTEAFF. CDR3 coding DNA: TGTGCCAGCACCGGGACGGGGGGGAACACTGAAGCTTTCTTT.

The CDR3 sequence: CASSVESGASETQYF. For the CDR3, the DNA is TGTGCCAGCAGCGTGGAGAGCGGGGCTTCAGAGACCCAGTACTTC. The chain has TRBV9 and TRBJ2-5; 7 positions match TRBD2. V lost 2 bases to trimming and J lost 4 bases; unmatched junction nucleotides: 8. CDR3 length equals 15 residues. Germline V lookup: CDR1 SGDLS, CDR2 YYNGEE.

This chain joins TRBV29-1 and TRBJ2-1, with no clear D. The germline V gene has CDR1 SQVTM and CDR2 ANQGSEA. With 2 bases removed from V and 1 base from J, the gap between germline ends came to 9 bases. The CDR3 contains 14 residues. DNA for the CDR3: TGCAGCGTTGAATTCCAGAAGTCCTACAATGAGCAGTTCTTC. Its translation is CSVEFQKSYNEQFF.

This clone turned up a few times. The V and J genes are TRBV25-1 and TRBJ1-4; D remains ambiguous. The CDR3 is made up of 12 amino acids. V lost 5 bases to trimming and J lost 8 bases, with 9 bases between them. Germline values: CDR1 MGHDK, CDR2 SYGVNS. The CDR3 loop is CASSQTIEKLFF. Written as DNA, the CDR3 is TGTGCCAGCAGTCAAACAATAGAAAAACTGTTTTTT.

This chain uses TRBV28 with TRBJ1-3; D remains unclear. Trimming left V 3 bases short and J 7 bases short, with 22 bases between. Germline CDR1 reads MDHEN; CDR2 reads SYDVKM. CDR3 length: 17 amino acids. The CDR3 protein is CASSLSEEMLLRNTIYF. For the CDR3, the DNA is TGTGCCAGCAGTTTGAGTGAGGAGATGCTCCTCCGGAACACCATATATTTT.

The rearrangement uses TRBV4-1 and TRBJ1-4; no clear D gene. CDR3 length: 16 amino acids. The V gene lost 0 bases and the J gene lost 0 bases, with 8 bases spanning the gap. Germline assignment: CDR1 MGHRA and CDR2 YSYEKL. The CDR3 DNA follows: TGCGCCAGCAGCCAAGATGGGCCTGCAACTAATGAAAAACTGTTTTTT. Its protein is CASSQDGPATNEKLFF.

This chain's CDR3 is CASSYPYSGASTDTQYF. The CDR3 DNA follows: TGTGCCAGCAGTTATCCCTATAGCGGGGCTAGCACAGATACGCAGTATTTT. The genes are TRBV28 and TRBJ2-3; TRBD2 matches at 8 bases. Germline V gene sequence: CDR1 MDHEN, CDR2 SYDVKM. This CDR3 region has 17 residues. With V trimmed by 4 bases and J by 0 bases, 9 bases remained unmatched. Looking up the rest from reference TRBV28 and TRBJ2-3 gives the full variable domain: DVKVTQSSRYLVKRTGEKVFLECVQDMDHENMFWYRQDPGLGLRLIYFSYDVKMKEKGDIPEGYSVSREKKERFSLILESASTNQTSMYLCASSYPYSGASTDTQYFGPGTRLTVL.

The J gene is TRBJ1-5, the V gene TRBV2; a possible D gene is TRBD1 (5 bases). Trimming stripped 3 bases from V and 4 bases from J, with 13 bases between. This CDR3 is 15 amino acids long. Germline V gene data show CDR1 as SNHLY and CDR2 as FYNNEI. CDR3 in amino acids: CASSDGGVRNQPQHF. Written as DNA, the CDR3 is TGTGCCAGCAGTGATGGGGGGGTAAGGAATCAGCCCCAGCATTTT.

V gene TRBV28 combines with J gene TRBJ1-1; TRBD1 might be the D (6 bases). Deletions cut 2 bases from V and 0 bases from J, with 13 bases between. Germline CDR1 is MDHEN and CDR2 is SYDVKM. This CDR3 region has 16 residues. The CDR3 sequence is CASSLGTPLVNTEAFF. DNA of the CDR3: TGTGCCAGCAGTTTAGGGACACCCTTAGTGAACACTGAAGCTTTCTTT.

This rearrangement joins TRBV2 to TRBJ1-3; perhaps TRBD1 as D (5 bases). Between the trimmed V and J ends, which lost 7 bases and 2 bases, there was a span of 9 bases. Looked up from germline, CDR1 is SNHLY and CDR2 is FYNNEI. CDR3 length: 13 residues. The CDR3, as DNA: TGTGCCAGCATACAGGACACTGGAAACACCATATATTTT. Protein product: CASIQDTGNTIYF.

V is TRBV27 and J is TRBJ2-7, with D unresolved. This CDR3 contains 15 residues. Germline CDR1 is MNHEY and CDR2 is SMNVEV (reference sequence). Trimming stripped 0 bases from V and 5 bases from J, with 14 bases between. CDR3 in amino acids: CASSLSAPTTHEQYF. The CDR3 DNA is TGTGCCAGCAGTTTATCCGCGCCCACTACCCACGAGCAGTACTTC.